A selection of T cell receptor beta chains follows, all from one sample in a study of early T cells in non-severe SARS-CoV-2 infection. TCRdb itself ran the 5' RACE reads through MiXCR, one entry per CDR3 protein. The table lists some 48,000 distinct CDR3 sequences, about 4% of them singletons. The sequencing input was whole blood. The source of these receptors is an adult who was a healthcare worker with PCR-confirmed SARS-CoV-2 infection or an uninfected control (not recorded which). Each CDR3 is given with its conserved first and last residue. A D gene is named only where the DNA matches it firmly. Size tells how often a clone was seen (once, few, many) or the class of an expanded clone, and some rows leave it out.

clone size: -
D gene: -
V gene: TRBV20-1
J gene: TRBJ2-7
CDR3 protein: CSARVGSGGILEQYF
CDR3 DNA: TGCAGTGCTAGGGTGGGATCTGGCGGGATTCTCGAGCAGTACTTC

clone size: few
D gene: -
V gene: TRBV20-1
J gene: TRBJ2-1
CDR3 protein: CSAPGGGASYNEQFF
CDR3 DNA: TGCAGTGCCCCAGGAGGGGGGGCCTCCTACAATGAGCAGTTCTTC

clone size: many
D gene: -
V gene: TRBV15
J gene: TRBJ1-4
CDR3 protein: CATGYRSEGKLFF
CDR3 DNA: TGTGCCACCGGGTACCGTAGTGAAGGGAAACTGTTTTTT

clone size: many
D gene: -
V gene: TRBV25-1
J gene: TRBJ2-1
CDR3 protein: CASSEQGRGEQFF
CDR3 DNA: TGTGCCAGCAGTGAACAGGGGAGGGGTGAGCAGTTCTTC

clone size: many
D gene: TRBD1
V gene: TRBV10-1
J gene: TRBJ1-5
CDR3 protein: CASRGGDRDYSNQPQHF
CDR3 DNA: TGCGCCAGCAGGGGCGGGGACAGAGACTATAGCAATCAGCCCCAGCATTTT

clone size: few
D gene: -
V gene: TRBV4-1
J gene: TRBJ2-7
CDR3 protein: CASSQDWAGSSYYEQYF
CDR3 DNA: TGCGCCAGCAGCCAAGATTGGGCAGGGAGTTCCTACTACGAGCAGTACTTC

clone size: many
D gene: -
V gene: TRBV6-1
J gene: TRBJ2-1
CDR3 protein: CASSESGANEQFF
CDR3 DNA: TGTGCCAGCAGTGAATCAGGGGCGAATGAGCAGTTCTTC

clone size: many
D gene: -
V gene: TRBV14
J gene: TRBJ2-7
CDR3 protein: CASSRGRGAYEQYF
CDR3 DNA: TGTGCCAGCAGCCGGGGTCGTGGGGCCTACGAGCAGTACTTC

clone size: many
D gene: TRBD1
V gene: TRBV29-1
J gene: TRBJ1-2
CDR3 protein: CSVKSGGAPDGYTF
CDR3 DNA: TGCAGCGTTAAGTCAGGGGGCGCACCTGATGGCTACACCTTC

clone size: -
D gene: TRBD1
V gene: TRBV6-5
J gene: TRBJ2-1
CDR3 protein: CASSPTGGYEQFF
CDR3 DNA: TGTGCCAGCAGTCCGACAGGGGGATATGAGCAGTTCTTC

clone size: many
D gene: -
V gene: TRBV10-2
J gene: TRBJ1-2
CDR3 protein: CASSAASLIYGYTF
CDR3 DNA: TGCGCCAGCAGTGCTGCCAGCTTGATCTATGGCTACACCTTC

clone size: few
D gene: TRBD1
V gene: TRBV10-3
J gene: TRBJ2-1
CDR3 protein: CAITLGQGNYNEQFF
CDR3 DNA: TGTGCCATCACCCTGGGACAGGGCAACTACAATGAGCAGTTCTTC

clone size: many
D gene: -
V gene: TRBV12-3/TRBV12-4
J gene: TRBJ2-1
CDR3 protein: CASSLRQGSYNEQFF
CDR3 DNA: TGTGCCAGCAGTTTACGTCAGGGTTCCTACAATGAGCAGTTCTTC

clone size: many
D gene: TRBD2
V gene: TRBV6-2/TRBV6-3
J gene: TRBJ2-1
CDR3 protein: CASRALAGVKEQFF
CDR3 DNA: TGTGCCAGCAGAGCACTAGCGGGAGTAAAAGAGCAGTTCTTC

clone size: once
D gene: TRBD1
V gene: TRBV7-2
J gene: TRBJ2-7
CDR3 protein: CASSPSQDRSSYEQYF
CDR3 DNA: TGTGCCAGCAGCCCCTCTCAGGACAGGAGCTCCTACGAGCAGTACTTC

clone size: few
D gene: -
V gene: TRBV11-2
J gene: TRBJ2-7
CDR3 protein: CASSWGARDYEQYF
CDR3 DNA: TGTGCCAGCAGCTGGGGGGCCAGAGATTACGAGCAGTACTTC

clone size: many
D gene: -
V gene: TRBV27
J gene: TRBJ1-5
CDR3 protein: CASSLNGPGRPQHF
CDR3 DNA: TGTGCCAGCAGTTTAAATGGTCCTGGCCGGCCCCAGCATTTT

clone size: medium-sized
D gene: -
V gene: TRBV30
J gene: TRBJ1-1
CDR3 protein: CAWRTRGSGTEAFF
CDR3 DNA: TGTGCCTGGAGGACCCGGGGGTCGGGGACTGAAGCTTTCTTT

clone size: large
D gene: -
V gene: TRBV5-5
J gene: TRBJ1-1
CDR3 protein: CASSFMSEAFF
CDR3 DNA: TGTGCCAGCAGCTTTATGTCTGAAGCTTTCTTT

clone size: few
D gene: -
V gene: TRBV29-1
J gene: TRBJ1-1
CDR3 protein: CSVRQSVLNTEAFF
CDR3 DNA: TGCAGCGTTAGACAGTCGGTTCTGAACACTGAAGCTTTCTTT

clone size: -
D gene: -
V gene: TRBV18
J gene: TRBJ2-5
CDR3 protein: CASSAGSAPETQYF
CDR3 DNA: TGTGCCAGCTCAGCGGGGTCCGCCCCGGAGACCCAGTACTTC

clone size: many
D gene: -
V gene: TRBV19
J gene: TRBJ1-3
CDR3 protein: CASMWADGNTIYF
CDR3 DNA: TGTGCCAGTATGTGGGCCGACGGAAACACCATATATTTT

clone size: many
D gene: -
V gene: TRBV12-5
J gene: TRBJ1-5
CDR3 protein: CASAPPSGPQHF
CDR3 DNA: TGTGCTAGTGCCCCGCCGTCAGGGCCCCAGCATTTT

clone size: many
D gene: -
V gene: TRBV9
J gene: TRBJ1-1
CDR3 protein: CASSVETGTEAFF
CDR3 DNA: TGTGCCAGCAGCGTAGAGACCGGGACTGAAGCTTTCTTT